This entry lists 7 T cell receptor beta chains sequenced from one sample in a study of T cells in Graves' hyperthyroidism and ophthalmopathy. What was amplified from RNA transcripts were TCR beta CDR3 regions. The primer set for the first-round RT-PCR of the TCR CDR3 was HTBI. TCRdb used MiXCR to reprocess the multiplex PCR reads, holding one entry per CDR3 protein. The repertoire includes more than 500,000 distinct CDR3 sequences, 12% to 15% of them detected once, and about 15% sits in the top ten. The sequencing sample was made of blood. The receptor source for this set is a woman aged 35 to 49 with Graves' hyperthyroidism.

This clonotype appeared a few times. The rearrangement uses TRBV5-4 and TRBJ2-1; D not resolved. Trimming removed 0 bases from V and 7 bases from J, with 14 bases in between. Germline V lookup: CDR1 SGHNT, CDR2 YYREEE (reference sequence). The CDR3 contains 15 residues. CDR3 sequence (DNA): TGTGCCAGCAGCTTGGACGTTTGGACCCTGAATGAGCAGTTCTTC. Translation: CASSLDVWTLNEQFF. Full variable domain (rest looked up from reference TRBV5-4 and TRBJ2-1): ETGVTQSPTHLIKTRGQQVTLRCSSQSGHNTVSWYQQALGQGPQFIFQYYREEENGRGNFPPRFSGLQFPNYSSELNVNALELDDSALYLCASSLDVWTLNEQFFGPGTRLTVL.

This clonotype was observed at least ten times. This rearrangement joins TRBV12-3 or TRBV12-4 to TRBJ2-7; weak D call: TRBD1 (6 bases). This CDR3 region has 17 residues. The V end was cut by 6 bases, the J end by 2 bases, with 23 bases between. In DNA, the CDR3 is TGTGCCAGCAGCACCGGGACACTAGGAGCTCCAACCTACGAGCAGTACTTC. This gives the protein CASSTGTLGAPTYEQYF.

This clonotype was seen a few times. V gene TRBV7-9 combines with J gene TRBJ2-1; D remains unclear. Germline assignment: CDR1 SEHNR and CDR2 FQNEAQ (reference sequence). V was shortened by 2 bases and J by 0 bases, with 8 bases between the two germline ends. The CDR3 totals 15 residues. The CDR3 loop is CASSLKISSYNEQFF. In DNA, the CDR3 is TGTGCCAGCAGCTTAAAGATTAGCTCCTACAATGAGCAGTTCTTC. The whole variable domain, remainder taken from reference TRBV7-9 and TRBJ2-1, is DTGVSQNPRHKITKRGQNVTFRCDPISEHNRLYWYRQTLGQGPEFLTYFQNEAQLEKSRLLSDRFSAERPKGSFSTLEIQRTEQGDSAMYLCASSLKISSYNEQFFGPGTRLTVL.

The chain employs TRBV4-1 and TRBJ2-7; no definite D call. The CDR3 length is 13 residues. V gave up 2 bases and J gave up 2 bases, with 7 bases separating them. The V gene's germline CDR1 is MGHRA and CDR2 YSYEKL. The CDR3 here is CASSQTSPYEQYF. Written as DNA, the CDR3 is TGCGCCAGCAGCCAAACGAGTCCCTACGAGCAGTACTTC.

The chain uses TRBV6-5 and TRBJ2-7, with D perhaps matching TRBD1 or TRBD2 (5 bases each). V lost 4 bases, J lost 6 bases, and 19 bases lay in between. Germline lookup yields CDR1 MNHEY and CDR2 SVGAGI. The CDR3 consists of 15 residues. CDR3 bases: TGTGCCAGCAGTTTTATATTCGGGGCTGAGCGCGAGCAGTACTTC. Protein: CASSFIFGAEREQYF.

This clonotype was detected ten times or more. V is TRBV7-2 and J is TRBJ2-1, with unresolved D. V lost 5 bases, J lost 8 bases, and 13 bases lay in between. The CDR3 is 13 amino acids. CDR1 and CDR2 (germline): SGHTA, FQGNSA. The CDR3 is CASSPGRQYEQFF. CDR3 DNA sequence: TGTGCCAGCAGCCCCGGTAGGCAGTATGAGCAGTTCTTC.

The chain links TRBV7-6 to TRBJ2-5, with 7 bases fitting TRBD1. The germline V gene has CDR1 SGHVS and CDR2 FNYEAQ. The CDR3 sequence is 15 residues long. The trim removed 1 base at V and 2 bases at J, leaving 4 bases unmatched. The CDR3 spells CASSLGPGQQETQYF. The CDR3 nucleotides are TGTGCCAGCAGCTTAGGTCCGGGACAGCAAGAGACCCAGTACTTC.